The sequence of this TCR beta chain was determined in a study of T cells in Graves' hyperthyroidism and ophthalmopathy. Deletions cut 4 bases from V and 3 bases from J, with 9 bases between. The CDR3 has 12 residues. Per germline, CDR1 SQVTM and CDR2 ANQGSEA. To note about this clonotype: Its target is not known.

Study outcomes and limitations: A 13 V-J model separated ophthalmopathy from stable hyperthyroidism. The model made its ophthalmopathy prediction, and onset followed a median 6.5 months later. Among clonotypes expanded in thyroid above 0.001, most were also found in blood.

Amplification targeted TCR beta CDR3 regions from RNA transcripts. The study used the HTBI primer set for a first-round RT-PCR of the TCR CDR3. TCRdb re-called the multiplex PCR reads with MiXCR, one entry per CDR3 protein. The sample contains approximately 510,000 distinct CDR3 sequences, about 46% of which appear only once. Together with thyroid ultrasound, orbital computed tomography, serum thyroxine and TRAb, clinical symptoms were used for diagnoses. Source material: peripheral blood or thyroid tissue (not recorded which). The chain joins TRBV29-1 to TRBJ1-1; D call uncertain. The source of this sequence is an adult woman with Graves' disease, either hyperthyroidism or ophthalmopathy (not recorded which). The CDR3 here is CSVVGSDTEAFF. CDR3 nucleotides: TGCAGCGTTGTAGGGTCGGACACTGAAGCTTTCTTT.